This TCR beta chain is drawn from a study of shared clonotypes between healthy human individuals. CDR1 is MNHEY, CDR2 SMNVEV, per germline (reference sequence). V lost 8 bases and J 4 bases, leaving 18 bases between the germline ends. The CDR3 covers 14 residues. Here immunoSEQ multiplex PCR was the method, and the copy in TCRdb shows in-frame clones only, minus some. The data contain millions of clones, around 95% of them singletons. This chain links TRBV27 with TRBJ2-7; possibly TRBD2 for D (7 bases). The clonotype was recovered from a man aged 18 to 30 in good health. The sequencing input was naive CD4+ T cells sorted from blood. Subset: CD45RA+ positively selected. The DNA of the CDR3 is TGTGCCAGCTCCGCGGGGGACATTGCTTACGAGCAGTACTTC. Translated, it gives CASSAGDIAYEQYF.